This T cell receptor beta chain derives from a study of shared clonotypes between healthy human individuals. Background on the study: There were three CD4 naive, three CD4 memory, two CD8 naive and one CD8 memory plates per donor.

Overall study results and limits: What naive subsets generally showed was a larger estimated richness than memory subsets showed. With a handful of donors compared, around 4.7% of naive CD4 clonotypes were shared.

The V end was cut by 7 bases, the J end by 0 bases, with 10 bases between. This CDR3 has 12 residues. Per germline, CDR1 GTSNPN and CDR2 SVGIG (reference sequence). The protocol was immunoSEQ multiplex PCR, while the TCRdb copy is restricted to in-frame clones and leaves out a portion. The sample holds roughly 2 million clones, 90% to 95% seen once. Donors included only healthy HIV-negative adults lacking recent acute infections or vaccinations. A note on this clone: The antigen is not known.

V gene TRBV30 combines with J gene TRBJ2-7, with D unresolved. The specimen was naive CD4+ T cells sorted from blood. Subset reported: CD45RA+ positively selected. This clonotype originated in a man in his late teens or twenties in good health. The CDR3, as DNA: TGTGCCTTCTCCCTGAGCTCCTACGAGCAGTACTTC. The encoded protein is CAFSLSSYEQYF.